The TCR beta chain described here comes from a study of T cells in localized non-small cell lung cancer (dated by TCRdb to about 2020). General notes on the study: Comparing tumors with uninvolved tumor-adjacent lungs, the study looked at the T cell repertoires of 220 or so patients with early-stage NSCLC. The cohort comprised roughly 220 treatment-naïve NSCLC patients with resected, localized lung tumors. A mean age of approximately 70 years was recorded for the NSCLC patients, of whom 120 to 150 were male and 90 to 110 were female. General conclusions and limits of the study: Because of the exploratory design, TCR variables were selected using unadjusted p-values without false-discovery rate correction. Of the top 100 tumor clones, a median of roughly 60 were detected in paired uninvolved adjacent lung; some 28 were also among that lung's top 100. Higher T cell density in blood was associated with longer overall survival, whereas higher clonality in adjacent lung was associated with shorter survival. Because multi-region sequencing of the tumors was not done, intratumor heterogeneity could not be ruled out. Uninvolved tumor-adjacent lung showed the highest T cell clonality, higher than tumor, which suggests more focused antigenic responses in the adjacent lung.

At diagnosis, peripheral blood, uninvolved tumor-adjacent lung and tumor were collected and were preserved as a mix of fresh-frozen and FFPE material. The immunoSEQ Assay was used to sequence TCR beta CDR3 regions from DNA. The published analysis was carried out like this. T cell density was computed as TCR beta template counts normalized to usable DNA estimated by amplifying housekeeping genes. Using the preseqR package, richness was estimated by extrapolating to 120,000 templates for tissue samples and 400,000 templates for PBMC samples. Clonality was calculated as one minus Pielou's evenness. Differential abundance testing on productive amino-acid clonotypes, with a minimum total count of 5 and an alpha of 0.1, was used to identify tissue-enriched TCRs. The Jaccard Index and the Morisita Overlap Index were used to quantify repertoire overlap between compartments. GLIPH grouped TCR beta CDR3s together with public tetramer-defined viral CDR3s, and a viral motif had to include at least three viral sequences and show V-gene enrichment. Sourced from immuneACCESS, this table was stored by TCRdb with only in-frame sequences that have V and J called. A share of the clones is absent; for the studies checked, an unresolved V gene accounts for under half, and the remainder has no known explanation. D and trimming come from the DNA, and the V and J calls and clone size come from that table. The table for this sample lists roughly 3,700 clones; roughly 37% of them were counted only once. 6% to 7% of the sample is taken by the ten largest.

For CDR1 and CDR2, the germline V gene lists SGDLS and YYNGEE. Trimming costs V 4 bases and J 2 bases, and their ends lie 9 bases apart. Including cysteine and phenylalanine, the CDR3 has 13 amino acids. Only the CDR3 DNA is retained, 39 bases long and in frame from the first base. Regarding this clone: Its antigen target is currently unknown. Base quality data are lacking; no much larger clone is found one base away.

The receptor chain draws on TRBV9 and TRBJ2-5, with TRBD2 perhaps the D gene, on 5 matching bases. The specimen was lung tumor tissue, collected before any cancer treatment. This TCR derives from a woman aged 40-70 years with stage I lung adenocarcinoma. The CDR3 in this case is CASSLRLQETQYF. The DNA reads TGTGCCAGCAGCCTTAGACTACAAGAGACCCAGTACTTC.